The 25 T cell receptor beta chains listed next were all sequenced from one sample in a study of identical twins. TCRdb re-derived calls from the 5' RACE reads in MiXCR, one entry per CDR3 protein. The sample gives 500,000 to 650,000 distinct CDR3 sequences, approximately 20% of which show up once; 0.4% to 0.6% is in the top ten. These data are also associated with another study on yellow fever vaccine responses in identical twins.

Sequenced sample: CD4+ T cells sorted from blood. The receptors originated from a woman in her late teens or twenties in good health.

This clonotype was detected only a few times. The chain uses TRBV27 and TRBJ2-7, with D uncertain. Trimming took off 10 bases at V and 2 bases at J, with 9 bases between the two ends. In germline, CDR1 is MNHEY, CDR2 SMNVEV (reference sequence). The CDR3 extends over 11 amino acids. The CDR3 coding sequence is TGTGCCACCGCCGATACCTACGAGCAGTACTTC. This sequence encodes CATADTYEQYF.

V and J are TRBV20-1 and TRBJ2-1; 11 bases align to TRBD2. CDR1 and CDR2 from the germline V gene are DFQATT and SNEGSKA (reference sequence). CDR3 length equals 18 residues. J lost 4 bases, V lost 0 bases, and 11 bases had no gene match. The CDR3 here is CSARDLSSGGMLYNEQFF. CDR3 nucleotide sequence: TGCAGTGCTAGAGATCTCTCTAGCGGGGGGATGTTATACAATGAGCAGTTCTTC.

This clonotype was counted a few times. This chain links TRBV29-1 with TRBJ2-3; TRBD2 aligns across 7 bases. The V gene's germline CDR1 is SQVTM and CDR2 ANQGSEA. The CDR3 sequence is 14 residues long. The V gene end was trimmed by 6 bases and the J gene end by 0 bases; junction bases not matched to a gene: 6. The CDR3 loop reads CSVGKRGSTDTQYF. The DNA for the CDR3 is TGCAGCGTGGGAAAGCGGGGTAGCACAGATACGCAGTATTTT.

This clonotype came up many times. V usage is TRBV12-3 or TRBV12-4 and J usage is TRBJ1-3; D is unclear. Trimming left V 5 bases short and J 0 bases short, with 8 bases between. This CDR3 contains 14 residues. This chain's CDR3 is CASSIGISGNTIYF. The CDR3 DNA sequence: TGTGCCAGCAGTATCGGGATCTCTGGAAACACCATATATTTT.

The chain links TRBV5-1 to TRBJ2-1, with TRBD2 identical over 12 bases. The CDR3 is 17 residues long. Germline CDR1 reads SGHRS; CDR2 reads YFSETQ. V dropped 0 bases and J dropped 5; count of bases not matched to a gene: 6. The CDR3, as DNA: TGCGCCAGCAGCTTGGGTTCTAGCGGGGGGGCGAACAATGAGCAGTTCTTC. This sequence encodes CASSLGSSGGANNEQFF. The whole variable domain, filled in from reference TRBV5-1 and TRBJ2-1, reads KAGVTQTPRYLIKTRGQQVTLSCSPISGHRSVSWYQQTPGQGLQFLFEYFSETQRNKGNFPGRFSGRQFSNSRSEMNVSTLELGDSALYLCASSLGSSGGANNEQFFGPGTRLTVL.

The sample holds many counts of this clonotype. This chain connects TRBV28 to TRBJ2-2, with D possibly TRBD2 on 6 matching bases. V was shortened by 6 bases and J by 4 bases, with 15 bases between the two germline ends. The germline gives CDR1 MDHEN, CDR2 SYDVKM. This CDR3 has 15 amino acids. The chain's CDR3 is CASSPPTSSTGELFF. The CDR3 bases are TGTGCCAGCAGCCCTCCGACTAGTAGCACCGGGGAGCTGTTTTTT.

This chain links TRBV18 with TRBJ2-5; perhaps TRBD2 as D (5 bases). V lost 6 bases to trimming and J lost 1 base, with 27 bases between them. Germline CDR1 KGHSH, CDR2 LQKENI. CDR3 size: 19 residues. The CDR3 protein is CASSSNTPSVMGSQETQYF. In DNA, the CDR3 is TGTGCCAGCTCGTCAAACACTCCGAGTGTAATGGGGAGCCAAGAGACCCAGTACTTC.

The CDR3 DNA is TGCAGTGCTGGTCTAGCGGGGGGGTACACCGGGGAGCTGTTTTTT. Amino acids: CSAGLAGGYTGELFF. The chain links TRBV20-1 to TRBJ2-2; 12 bases line up with TRBD2. The ends lost 5 bases at V and 3 bases at J; junction bases unmatched: 4. The CDR3 length is 15 residues. Germline CDR1 and CDR2: DFQATT and SNEGSKA (reference sequence).

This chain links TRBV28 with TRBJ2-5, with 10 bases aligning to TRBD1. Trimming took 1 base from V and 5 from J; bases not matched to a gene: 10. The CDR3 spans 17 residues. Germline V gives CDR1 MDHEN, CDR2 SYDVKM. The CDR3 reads CASSLSIGTGVWETQYF. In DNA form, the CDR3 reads TGTGCCAGCAGTTTATCAATCGGGACAGGGGTGTGGGAGACCCAGTACTTC.

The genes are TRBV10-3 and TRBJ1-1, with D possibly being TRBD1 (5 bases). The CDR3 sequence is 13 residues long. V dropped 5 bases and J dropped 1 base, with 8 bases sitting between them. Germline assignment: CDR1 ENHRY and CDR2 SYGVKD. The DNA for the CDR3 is TGTGCCATCAGTTGGGGCGAGAACACTGAAGCTTTCTTT. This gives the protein CAISWGENTEAFF.

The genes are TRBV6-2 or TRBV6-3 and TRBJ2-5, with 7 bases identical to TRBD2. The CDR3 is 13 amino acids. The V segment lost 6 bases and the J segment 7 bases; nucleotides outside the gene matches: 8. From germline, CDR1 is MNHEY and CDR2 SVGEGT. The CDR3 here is CASSKQREGTQYF. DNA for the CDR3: TGTGCCAGCAGCAAACAAAGGGAGGGGACCCAGTACTTC.

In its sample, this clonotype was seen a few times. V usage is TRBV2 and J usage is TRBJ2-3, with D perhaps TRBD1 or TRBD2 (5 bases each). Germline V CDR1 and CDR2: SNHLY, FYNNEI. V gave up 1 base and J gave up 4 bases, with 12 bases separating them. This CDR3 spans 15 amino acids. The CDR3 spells CASSEEVRGPDTQYF. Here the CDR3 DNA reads TGTGCCAGCAGTGAAGAGGTGAGGGGCCCAGATACGCAGTATTTT.

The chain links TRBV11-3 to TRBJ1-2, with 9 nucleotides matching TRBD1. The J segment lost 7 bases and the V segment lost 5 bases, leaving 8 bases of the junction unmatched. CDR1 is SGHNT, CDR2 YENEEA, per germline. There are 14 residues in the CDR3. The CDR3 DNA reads TGTGCCAGCAGCATCGACAGGGGGGTGTTTGGCTACACCTTC. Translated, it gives CASSIDRGVFGYTF.

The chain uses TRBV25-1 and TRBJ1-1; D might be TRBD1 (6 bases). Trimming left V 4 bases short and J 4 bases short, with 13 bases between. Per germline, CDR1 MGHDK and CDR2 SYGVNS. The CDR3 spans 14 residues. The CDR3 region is CASSGLWGRTEAFF. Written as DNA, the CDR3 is TGTGCCAGCAGTGGTTTGTGGGGGCGCACTGAAGCTTTCTTT.

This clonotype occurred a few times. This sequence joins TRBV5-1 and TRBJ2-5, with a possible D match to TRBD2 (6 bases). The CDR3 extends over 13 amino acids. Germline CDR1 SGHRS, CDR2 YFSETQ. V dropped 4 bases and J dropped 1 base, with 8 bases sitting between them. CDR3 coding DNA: TGCGCCAGCAGCGGCGGGATCCAAGAGACCCAGTACTTC. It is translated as CASSGGIQETQYF.

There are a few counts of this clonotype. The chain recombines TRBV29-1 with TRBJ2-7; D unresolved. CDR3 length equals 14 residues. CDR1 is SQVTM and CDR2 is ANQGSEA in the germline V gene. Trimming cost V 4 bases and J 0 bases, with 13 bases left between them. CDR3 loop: CSVGRTASSYEQYF. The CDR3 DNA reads TGCAGCGTTGGGCGCACGGCAAGCTCCTACGAGCAGTACTTC.

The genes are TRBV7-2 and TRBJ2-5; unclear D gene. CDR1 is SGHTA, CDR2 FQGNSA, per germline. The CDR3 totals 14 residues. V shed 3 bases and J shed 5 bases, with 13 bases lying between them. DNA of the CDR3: TGTGCCAGCAGCTTCCACTATGTCGGGGAGACCCAGTACTTC. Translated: CASSFHYVGETQYF.

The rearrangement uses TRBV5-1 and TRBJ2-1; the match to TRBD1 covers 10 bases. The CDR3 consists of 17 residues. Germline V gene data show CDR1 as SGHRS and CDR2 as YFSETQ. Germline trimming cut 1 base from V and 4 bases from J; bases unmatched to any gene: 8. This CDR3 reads CASSLLPGQGTYNEQFF. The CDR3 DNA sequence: TGCGCCAGCAGCTTGCTCCCGGGACAGGGGACTTACAATGAGCAGTTCTTC.

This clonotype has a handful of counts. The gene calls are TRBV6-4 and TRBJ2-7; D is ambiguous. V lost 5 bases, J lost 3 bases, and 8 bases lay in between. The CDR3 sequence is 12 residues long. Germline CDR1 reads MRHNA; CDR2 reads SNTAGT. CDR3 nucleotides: TGTGCCAGCAGTTTAGTGTACTACGAGCAGTACGTC. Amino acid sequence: CASSLVYYEQYV.

In nucleotides, the CDR3 is TGTGCCACCAGCCTTCGTGGACAGAAATACTTC. It translates to CATSLRGQKYF. The chain combines TRBV24-1 with TRBJ2-7; a possible D gene is TRBD1 (6 bases). This CDR3 has 11 residues. Germline V CDR1 and CDR2: KGHDR, SFDVKD. V dropped 7 bases and J dropped 13 bases, with 16 bases sitting between them.

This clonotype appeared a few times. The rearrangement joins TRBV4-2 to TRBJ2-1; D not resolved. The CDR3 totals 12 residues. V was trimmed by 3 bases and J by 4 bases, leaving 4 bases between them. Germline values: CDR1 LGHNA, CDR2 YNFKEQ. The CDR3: CASSHRYNEQFF. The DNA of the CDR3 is TGTGCCAGCAGCCACAGGTACAATGAGCAGTTCTTC.

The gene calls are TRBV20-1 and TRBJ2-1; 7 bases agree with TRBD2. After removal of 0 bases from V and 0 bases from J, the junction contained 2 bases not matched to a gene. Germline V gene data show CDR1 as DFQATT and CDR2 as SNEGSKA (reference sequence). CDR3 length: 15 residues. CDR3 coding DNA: TGCAGTGCTAGAGACCCGGGGGGCTCCTACAATGAGCAGTTCTTC. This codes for CSARDPGGSYNEQFF.

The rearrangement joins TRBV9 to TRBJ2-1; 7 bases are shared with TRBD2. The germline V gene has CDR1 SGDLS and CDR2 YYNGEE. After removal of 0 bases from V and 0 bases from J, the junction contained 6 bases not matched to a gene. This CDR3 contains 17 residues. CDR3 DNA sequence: TGTGCCAGCAGCGTAGGCAGCGGGGTCAGCTCCTACAATGAGCAGTTCTTC. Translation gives CASSVGSGVSSYNEQFF.

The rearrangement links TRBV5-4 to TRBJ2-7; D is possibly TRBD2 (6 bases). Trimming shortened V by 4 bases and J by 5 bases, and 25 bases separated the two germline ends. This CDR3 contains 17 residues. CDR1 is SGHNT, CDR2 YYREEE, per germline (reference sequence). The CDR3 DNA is TGTGCCAGCAGCACCTTCGGGGCGGGAAACGTTGGCGACGAGCAGTACTTC. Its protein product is CASSTFGAGNVGDEQYF.

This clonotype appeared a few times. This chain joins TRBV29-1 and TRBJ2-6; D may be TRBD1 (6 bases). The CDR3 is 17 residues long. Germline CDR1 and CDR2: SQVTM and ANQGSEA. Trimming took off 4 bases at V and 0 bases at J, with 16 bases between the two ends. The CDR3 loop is CSVAQGPLTSGANVLTF. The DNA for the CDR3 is TGCAGCGTTGCCCAGGGGCCTTTAACCTCTGGGGCCAACGTCCTGACTTTC.